The 5 T cell receptor beta chains below come from one sample, sequenced in a study of identical twins. TCRdb analysed the 5' RACE reads with MiXCR anew, one entry per CDR3 protein. The table has a few hundred thousand distinct CDR3 sequences, approximately 8.3% seen once. The same data also contributed to another study, on yellow fever vaccine responses in identical twins.

Specimen: CD8+ T cells sorted from blood. The source is a young woman in good health.

This clonotype has ten or more counts. This chain joins TRBV20-1 and TRBJ2-1; 10 nucleotides align to TRBD2. Germline loops: CDR1 DFQATT, CDR2 SNEGSKA (reference sequence). The CDR3 runs to 14 residues. The V segment lost 5 bases and the J segment 4 bases; nucleotides outside the gene matches: 5. CDR3 DNA: TGCAGTGCTTCTAGCGGGAGCAGTTACAATGAGCAGTTCTTC. This translates into CSASSGSSYNEQFF.

This chain uses TRBV20-1 with TRBJ1-1; tentative D call: TRBD1 (6 bases). Germline V gene sequence: CDR1 DFQATT, CDR2 SNEGSKA (reference sequence). Trimming took 6 bases from V and 3 from J, leaving 14 bases between them. The CDR3 covers 13 residues. The CDR3 loop is CSADPGQHTEAFF. The CDR3 region has the DNA TGCAGTGCAGATCCGGGACAACACACTGAAGCTTTCTTT.

This clonotype was seen a few times. The rearrangement links TRBV6-5 to TRBJ2-6; the D is unclear. The CDR3 contains 15 residues. Between the trimmed V and J ends, which lost 4 bases and 1 base, there was a span of 8 bases. From germline, CDR1 is MNHEY and CDR2 SVGAGI. The CDR3: CASSFPGSGANVLTF. DNA of the CDR3: TGTGCCAGCAGTTTTCCGGGTTCTGGGGCCAACGTCCTGACTTTC.

This clonotype turned up a few times. This chain uses TRBV4-3 with TRBJ2-1, with 9 bases matching TRBD1. The V gene end was trimmed by 2 bases and the J gene end by 5 bases; junction bases not matched to a gene: 4. There are 15 residues in the CDR3. Germline CDR1 is LGHNA and CDR2 is YSLEER. CDR3 amino acids: CASSQPGQGHNEQFF. The CDR3, as DNA: TGCGCCAGCAGCCAACCGGGACAGGGTCACAATGAGCAGTTCTTC.

In its sample, this clonotype was seen a few times. The chain joins TRBV5-5 to TRBJ2-7; 8 bases align to TRBD1. The CDR3 is made up of 15 amino acids. V dropped 1 base and J dropped 5; count of bases not matched to a gene: 8. The germline gives CDR1 SGHKS, CDR2 YYEKEE (reference sequence). CDR3 sequence: CASSLKTGEWDEQYF. The CDR3 DNA follows: TGTGCCAGCAGCTTGAAGACAGGGGAATGGGACGAGCAGTACTTC.